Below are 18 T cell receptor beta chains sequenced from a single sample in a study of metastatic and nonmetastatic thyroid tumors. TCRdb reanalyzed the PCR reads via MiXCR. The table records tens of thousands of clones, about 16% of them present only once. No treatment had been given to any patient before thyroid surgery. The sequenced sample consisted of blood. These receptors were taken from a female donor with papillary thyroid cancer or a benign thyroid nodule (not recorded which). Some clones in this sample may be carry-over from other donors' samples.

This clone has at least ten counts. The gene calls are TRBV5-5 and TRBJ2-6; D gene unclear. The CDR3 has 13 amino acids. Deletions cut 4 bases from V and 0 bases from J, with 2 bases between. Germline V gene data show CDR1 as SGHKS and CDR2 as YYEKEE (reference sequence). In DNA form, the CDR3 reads TGTGCCAGCAGCCCCTCTGGGGCCAACGTCCTGACTTTC. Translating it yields CASSPSGANVLTF.

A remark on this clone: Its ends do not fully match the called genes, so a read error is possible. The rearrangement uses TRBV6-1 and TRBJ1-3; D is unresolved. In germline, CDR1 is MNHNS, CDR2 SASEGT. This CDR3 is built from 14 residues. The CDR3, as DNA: TGTGCCAGCAGACCTGGAAGCTCTGGAAACACCATATGTTTT. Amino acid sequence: CASRPGSSGNTICF.

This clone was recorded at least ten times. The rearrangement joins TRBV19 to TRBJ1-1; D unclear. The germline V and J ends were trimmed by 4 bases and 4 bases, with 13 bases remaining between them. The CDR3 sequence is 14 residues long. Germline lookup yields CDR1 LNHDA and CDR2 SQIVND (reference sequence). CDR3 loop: CASSTSGFTTEAFF. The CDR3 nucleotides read TGTGCCAGTAGTACCTCGGGGTTCACCACTGAAGCTTTCTTT.

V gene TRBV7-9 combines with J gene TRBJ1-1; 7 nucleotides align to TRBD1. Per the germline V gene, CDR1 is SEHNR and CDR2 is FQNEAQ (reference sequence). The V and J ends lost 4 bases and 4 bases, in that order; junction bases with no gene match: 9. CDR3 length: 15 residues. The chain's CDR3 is CASSYESGGRTEAFF. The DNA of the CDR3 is TGTGCCAGCAGCTATGAATCAGGGGGACGCACTGAAGCTTTCTTT.

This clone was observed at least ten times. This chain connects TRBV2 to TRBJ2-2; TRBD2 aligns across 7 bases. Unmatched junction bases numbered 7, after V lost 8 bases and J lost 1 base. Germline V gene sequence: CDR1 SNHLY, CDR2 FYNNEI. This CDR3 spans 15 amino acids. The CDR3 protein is CASRGGLVNTGELFF. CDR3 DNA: TGTGCCAGCCGCGGAGGACTAGTGAACACCGGGGAGCTGTTTTTT. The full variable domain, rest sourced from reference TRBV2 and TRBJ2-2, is EPEVTQTPSHQVTQMGQEVILRCVPISNHLYFYWYRQILGQKVEFLVSFYNNEISEKSEIFDDQFSVERPDGSNFTLKIRSTKLEDSAMYFCASRGGLVNTGELFFGEGSRLTVL.

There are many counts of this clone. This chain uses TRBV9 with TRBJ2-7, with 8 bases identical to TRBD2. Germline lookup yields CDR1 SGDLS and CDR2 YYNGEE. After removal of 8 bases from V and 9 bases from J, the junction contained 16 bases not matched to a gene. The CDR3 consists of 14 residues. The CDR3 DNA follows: TGTGCCAGGATTAGCGGGAATAAAAGCGGTGGGCAGTACTTC. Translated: CARISGNKSGGQYF.

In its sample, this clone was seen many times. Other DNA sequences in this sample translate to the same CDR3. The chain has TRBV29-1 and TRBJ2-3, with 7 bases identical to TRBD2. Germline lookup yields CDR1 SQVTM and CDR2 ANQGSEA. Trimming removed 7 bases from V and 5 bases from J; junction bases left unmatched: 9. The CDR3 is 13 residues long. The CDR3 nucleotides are TGCAGCGGGCGGGGCGGGAGTGGAGATACGCAGTATTTT. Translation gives CSGRGGSGDTQYF.

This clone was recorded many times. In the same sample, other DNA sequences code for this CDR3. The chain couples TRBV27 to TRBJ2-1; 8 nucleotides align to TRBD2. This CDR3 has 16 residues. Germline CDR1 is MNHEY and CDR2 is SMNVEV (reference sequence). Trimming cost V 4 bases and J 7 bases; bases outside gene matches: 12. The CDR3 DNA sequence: TGTGCCAGCAGTTCTCCCCCGGGAGGGCCCTCAAATGAGCAGTTCTTC. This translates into CASSSPPGGPSNEQFF.

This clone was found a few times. CDR3 loop: CASSALLPWLHEQYF. In DNA form, the CDR3 reads TGTGCCAGCAGTGCGCTACTCCCATGGCTCCACGAGCAGTACTTC. The chain is built from TRBV6-1 and TRBJ2-7; D is ambiguous. This CDR3 region has 15 residues. Germline V gives CDR1 MNHNS, CDR2 SASEGT. The V gene lost 4 bases and the J gene lost 5 bases, with 18 bases spanning the gap.

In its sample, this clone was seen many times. CDR3 sequence (DNA): TGTGCCAGCAGCGTAGCACTAGGGCCAAGCTACGAGCAGTACTTC. Protein: CASSVALGPSYEQYF. The V call is TRBV9, the J call TRBJ2-7, with a tentative D call TRBD2 (5 bases). Germline V lookup: CDR1 SGDLS, CDR2 YYNGEE. CDR3 length: 15 residues. V lost 0 bases to trimming and J lost 3 bases, with 13 bases between them.

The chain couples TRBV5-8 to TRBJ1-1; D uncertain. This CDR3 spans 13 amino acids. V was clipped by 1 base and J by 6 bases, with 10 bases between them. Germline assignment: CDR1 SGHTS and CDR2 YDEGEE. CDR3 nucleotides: TGTGCCAGCAGCTTGTATGGCAACGCTGAAGCTTTCTTT. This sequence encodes CASSLYGNAEAFF.

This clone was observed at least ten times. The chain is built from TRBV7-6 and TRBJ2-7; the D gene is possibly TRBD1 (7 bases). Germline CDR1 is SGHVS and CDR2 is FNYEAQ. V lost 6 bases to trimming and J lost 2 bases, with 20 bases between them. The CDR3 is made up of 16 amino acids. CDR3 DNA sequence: TGTGCCAGCAGAACAATGCCGACAGGGAGGCCCTACGAGCAGTACTTC. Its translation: CASRTMPTGRPYEQYF.

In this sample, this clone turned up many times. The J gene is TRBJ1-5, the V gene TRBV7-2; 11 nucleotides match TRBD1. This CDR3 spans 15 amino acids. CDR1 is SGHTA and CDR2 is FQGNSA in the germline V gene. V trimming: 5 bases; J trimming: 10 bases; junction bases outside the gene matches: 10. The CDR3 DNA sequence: TGTGCCAGCAGCACCCGGACAGGGGGCCCCCTACCCCAGCATTTT. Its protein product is CASSTRTGGPLPQHF.

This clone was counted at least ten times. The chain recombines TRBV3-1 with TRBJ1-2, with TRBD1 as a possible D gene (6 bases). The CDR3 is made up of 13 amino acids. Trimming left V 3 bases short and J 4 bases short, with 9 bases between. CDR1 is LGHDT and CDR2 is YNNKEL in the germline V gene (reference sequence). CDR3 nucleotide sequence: TGTGCCAGCAGCCAGAGGGGGTTCTATGGCTACACCTTC. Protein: CASSQRGFYGYTF.

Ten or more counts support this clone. CDR3 protein: CSARREGGYYNEQFF. CDR3 DNA sequence: TGCAGTGCTAGAAGGGAGGGAGGGTACTACAATGAGCAGTTCTTC. This sequence joins TRBV20-1 and TRBJ2-1; 7 positions match TRBD2. This CDR3 has 15 amino acids. With V trimmed by 2 bases and J by 3 bases, 7 bases remained unmatched. Germline V gives CDR1 DFQATT, CDR2 SNEGSKA (reference sequence).

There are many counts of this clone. CDR3 sequence (DNA): TGTGCCAGCAGCCCGGGACAGGCCGGCAACTATGGCTACACCTTC. Translating gives CASSPGQAGNYGYTF. The V and J genes are TRBV14 and TRBJ1-2, with TRBD1 identical over 8 bases. J lost 2 bases, V lost 4 bases, and 6 bases had no gene match. The germline V gene encodes CDR1 SGHDN and CDR2 FVKESK. The length of the CDR3 is 15 residues.

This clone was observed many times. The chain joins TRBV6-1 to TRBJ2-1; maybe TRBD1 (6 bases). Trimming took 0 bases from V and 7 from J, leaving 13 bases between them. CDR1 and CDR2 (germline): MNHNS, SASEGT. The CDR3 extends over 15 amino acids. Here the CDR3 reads CASSEARTGSNEQFF. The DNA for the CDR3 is TGTGCCAGCAGTGAAGCGCGCACAGGGAGTAATGAGCAGTTCTTC.

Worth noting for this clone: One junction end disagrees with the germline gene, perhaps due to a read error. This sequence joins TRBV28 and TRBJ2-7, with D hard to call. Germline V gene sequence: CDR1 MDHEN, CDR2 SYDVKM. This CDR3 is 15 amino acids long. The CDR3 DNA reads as TGTGCCAGCAGTTCAACCGGTACGCTCTCCTACGAGCATTACTTC. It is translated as CASSSTGTLSYEHYF.